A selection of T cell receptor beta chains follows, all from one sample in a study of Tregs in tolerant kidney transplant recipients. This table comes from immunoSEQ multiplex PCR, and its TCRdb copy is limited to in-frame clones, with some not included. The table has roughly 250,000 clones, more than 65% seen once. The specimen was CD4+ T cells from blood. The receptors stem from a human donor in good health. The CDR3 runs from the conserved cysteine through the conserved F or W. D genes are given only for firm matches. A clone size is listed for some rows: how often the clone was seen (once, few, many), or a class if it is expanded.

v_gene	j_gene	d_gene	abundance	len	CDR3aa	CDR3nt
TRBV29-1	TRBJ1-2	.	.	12	CSPYEGGAGYTF	TGCAGCCCGTATGAGGGAGGGGCCGGCTACACCTTC
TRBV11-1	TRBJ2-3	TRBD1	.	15	CASSLTGDGTDTQYF	TGTGCCAGCAGCTTGACAGGGGACGGCACAGACACGCAGTATTTT
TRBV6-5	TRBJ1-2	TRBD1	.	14	CASSRGTENYGYTF	TGTGCCAGCAGCCGCGGGACAGAGAACTATGGCTACACCTTC
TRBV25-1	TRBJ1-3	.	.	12	CASSISGNTIYF	TGTGCCAGCAGTATTTCTGGAAACACCATATATTTT
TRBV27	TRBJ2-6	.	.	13	CASSLAGANVLTF	TGTGCCAGCAGTTTGGCTGGGGCCAACGTCCTGACTTTC
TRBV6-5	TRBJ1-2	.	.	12	CASSRGVEGYTF	TGTGCCAGCAGCCGAGGGGTAGAAGGCTACACCTTC
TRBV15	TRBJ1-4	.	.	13	CATSRDGGEKLFF	TGTGCCACCAGCAGAGATGGTGGTGAAAAACTGTTTTTT
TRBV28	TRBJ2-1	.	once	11	CASSLRNEQFF	TGTGCCAGCAGTTTGAGAAATGAGCAGTTCTTC
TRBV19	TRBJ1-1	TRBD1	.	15	CASIIYRDRGTEAFF	TGTGCCAGTATCATCTACCGGGACAGGGGGACTGAAGCTTTCTTT
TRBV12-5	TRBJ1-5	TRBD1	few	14	CASGTGGAAQPQHF	TGTGCTAGTGGGACAGGGGGCGCGGCCCAGCCCCAGCATTTT
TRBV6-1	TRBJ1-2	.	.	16	CASSGLVGVNNYGYTF	TGTGCCAGCAGTGGATTAGTGGGGGTGAATAACTATGGCTACACCTTC
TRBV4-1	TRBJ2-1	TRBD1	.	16	CASSSRTGPKDNEQFF	TGCGCCAGCAGCTCCCGGACAGGGCCCAAAGACAATGAGCAGTTCTTC
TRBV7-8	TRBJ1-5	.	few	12	CASSHTVRPQHF	TGTGCCAGCAGCCATACCGTACGGCCCCAGCATTTT
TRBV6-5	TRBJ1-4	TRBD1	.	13	CASRLQGVEKLFF	TGTGCCAGCAGATTGCAGGGGGTGGAAAAACTGTTTTTT
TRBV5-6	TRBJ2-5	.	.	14	CASSLTRVGETQYF	TGTGCCAGCAGCTTGACCAGGGTCGGGGAGACCCAGTACTTC
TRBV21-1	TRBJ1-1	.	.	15	CASSKGRVWNTEAFF	TGTGCCAGCAGCAAAGGTCGGGTGTGGAACACTGAAGCTTTCTTT
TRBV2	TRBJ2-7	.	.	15	CASSELGSSSYEQYF	TGTGCCAGCAGTGAGCTGGGCTCGAGCTCCTACGAGCAGTACTTC
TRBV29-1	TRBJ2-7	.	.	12	CSARGSPYEQYF	TGCAGCGCTAGGGGGAGTCCCTACGAGCAGTACTTC
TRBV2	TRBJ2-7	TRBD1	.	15	CASREATGAGYEQYF	TGTGCCAGCAGGGAAGCGACAGGGGCAGGCTACGAGCAGTACTTC
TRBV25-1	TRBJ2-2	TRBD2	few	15	CASGGLGIGTGELFF	TGTGCCAGCGGGGGACTAGGGATAGGCACCGGGGAGCTGTTTTTT
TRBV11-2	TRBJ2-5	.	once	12	CASSAGRETQYF	TGTGCCAGCAGCGCCGGTAGGGAGACCCAGTACTTC
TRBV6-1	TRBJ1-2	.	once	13	CASSDRGGPGYTF	TGTGCCAGCAGTGACCGCGGGGGGCCTGGCTACACCTTC
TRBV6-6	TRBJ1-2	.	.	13	CASRDNGAHGYTF	TGTGCCAGCAGAGACAACGGCGCCCATGGCTACACCTTC
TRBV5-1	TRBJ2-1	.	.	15	CASSPGLSSYNEQFF	TGCGCCAGCAGCCCTGGCTTGAGCTCCTACAATGAGCAGTTCTTC
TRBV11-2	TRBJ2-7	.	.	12	CASSPEGGAQYF	TGTGCCAGCAGCCCCGAGGGGGGAGCGCAGTACTTC
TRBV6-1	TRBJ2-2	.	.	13	CASRPYTAGELFF	TGTGCCAGCAGACCCTACACGGCCGGGGAGCTGTTTTTT
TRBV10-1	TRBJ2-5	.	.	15	CASSEVGSRLETQYF	TGCGCCAGCAGTGAAGTCGGGAGCCGGTTGGAGACCCAGTACTTC
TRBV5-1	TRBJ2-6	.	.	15	CASSLVAAGANVLTF	TGCGCCAGCAGCTTGGTGGCCGCTGGGGCCAACGTCCTGACTTTC
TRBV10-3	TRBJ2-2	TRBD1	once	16	CAISSNWTGRTGELFF	TGTGCCATCAGCTCCAATTGGACAGGGCGAACCGGGGAGCTGTTTTTT
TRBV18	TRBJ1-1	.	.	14	CASSPDQMNTEAFF	TGTGCCAGCTCACCAGACCAGATGAACACTGAAGCTTTCTTT
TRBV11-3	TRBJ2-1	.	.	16	CASSLGGRSSYNEQFF	TGTGCCAGCAGCTTAGGGGGACGGAGCTCCTACAATGAGCAGTTCTTC
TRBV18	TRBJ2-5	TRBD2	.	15	CASSPSRGGMETQYF	TGTGCCAGCTCACCATCGCGGGGGGGAATGGAGACCCAGTACTTC
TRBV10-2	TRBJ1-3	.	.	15	CASTKHIVSGNTIYF	TGCGCCAGCACGAAACACATCGTCTCTGGAAACACCATATATTTT
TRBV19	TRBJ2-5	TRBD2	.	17	CASSMGSGGALRETQYF	TGTGCCAGTAGTATGGGTAGCGGGGGGGCTCTACGGGAGACCCAGTACTTC
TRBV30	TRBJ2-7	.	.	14	CAWSVTLDAYEQYF	TGTGCCTGGAGTGTAACCCTGGATGCCTACGAGCAGTACTTC
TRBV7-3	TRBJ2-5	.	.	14	CASSLDNHQETQYF	TGTGCCAGCAGCTTGGACAACCACCAAGAGACCCAGTACTTC
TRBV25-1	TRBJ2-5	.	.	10	CASSRETQYF	TGTGCCAGCAGTCGAGAGACCCAGTACTTC
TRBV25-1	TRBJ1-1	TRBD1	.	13	CAVKGGPGTEAFF	TGTGCCGTGAAAGGGGGCCCGGGGACTGAAGCTTTCTTT
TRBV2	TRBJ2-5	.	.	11	CASNPGETQYF	TGTGCCAGCAACCCCGGGGAGACCCAGTACTTC
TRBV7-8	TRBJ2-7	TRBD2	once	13	CASSSGRAYEQYF	TGTGCCAGCAGTAGCGGGAGGGCTTACGAGCAGTACTTC
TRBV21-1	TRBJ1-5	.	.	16	CASSKSGKDEDQPQHF	TGTGCCAGCAGCAAGTCAGGGAAGGATGAGGATCAGCCCCAGCATTTT
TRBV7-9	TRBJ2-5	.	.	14	CASSQVARQETQYF	TGTGCCAGCAGCCAAGTGGCTAGACAAGAGACCCAGTACTTC
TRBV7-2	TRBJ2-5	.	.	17	CASSLVGGGGIQETQYF	TGTGCCAGCAGCTTAGTGGGTGGTGGGGGGATACAAGAGACCCAGTACTTC
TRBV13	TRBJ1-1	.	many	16	CASSLQGMGRGTEAFF	TGTGCCAGCAGCTTACAGGGTATGGGAAGAGGCACTGAAGCTTTCTTT
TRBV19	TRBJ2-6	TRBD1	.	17	CASSPGQGAPGANVLTF	TGTGCCAGTAGCCCGGGACAGGGGGCGCCCGGGGCCAACGTCCTGACTTTC
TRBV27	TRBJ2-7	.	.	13	CASSPQGAESRYF	TGTGCCAGCAGCCCACAAGGGGCAGAAAGTAGGTACTTC
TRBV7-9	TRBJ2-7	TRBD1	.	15	CASSPNRGLSYEQYF	TGTGCCAGCAGCCCGAACAGGGGGCTTTCTTACGAGCAGTACTTC
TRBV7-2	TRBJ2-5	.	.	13	CASSLFATETQYF	TGTGCCAGCAGCTTGTTTGCGACGGAGACCCAGTACTTC
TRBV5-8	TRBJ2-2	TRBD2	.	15	CASSQGLATTGELFF	TGTGCCAGCAGCCAAGGACTAGCTACCACCGGGGAGCTGTTTTTT
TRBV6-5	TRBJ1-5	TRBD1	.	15	CASSYGTGANQPQHF	TGTGCCAGCAGTTATGGGACAGGGGCTAATCAGCCCCAGCATTTT